This TCR beta chain derives from a study of blood T cell repertoires in COVID-19. Study-level information: Nucleic acid was either cDNA or gDNA, and it came from T cells, B-cell-depleted T cells, or PBMCs.

Germline CDR1 and CDR2: LNHDA and SQIVND (reference sequence). Trimming pared 5 bases from V and 0 bases from J, leaving 11 bases between. The CDR3 runs to 15 residues. Per the original data handling: Quantification of nucleated cells was approximated via reference gene primer amplification. Clones were read by immunoSEQ multiplex PCR, and TCRdb kept only the in-frame ones, dropping some. From that table come the V and J calls and clone size; the DNA was used to work out D and trimming. The sample has 210,000 or so clones, over 80% seen once; the top ten hold roughly 1.3%. The gene calls are TRBV19 and TRBJ1-3; tentative D call: TRBD1 (5 bases). This TCR came from a woman aged 25 to 39 with COVID-19, enrolled during active disease. The specimen sequenced was peripheral blood. CDR3 coding DNA: TGTGCCAGTAGTCTCGACAGAAGCTCTGGAAACACCATATATTTT. Translating gives CASSLDRSSGNTIYF.